This T cell receptor beta chain was sequenced during a study of T cell responses to AZD1222 COVID-19 vaccine. The CDR3 length is 15 residues. The V end lost 3 bases, the J end lost 0 bases, and 13 bases lay between the germline ends. CDR1 is SGDLS and CDR2 is YYNGEE in the germline V gene. The repertoire was sequenced with immunoSEQ multiplex PCR; TCRdb's copy has only in-frame clones and lacks some. The sample has approximately 210,000 clones, roughly 94% seen once. The genes are TRBV9 and TRBJ2-7, with D unresolved. The TCR was taken from an adult who received the MenACWY meningococcal vaccine as a control. Sequencing used peripheral blood, obtained 28 days after the second dose of the MenACWY control vaccine. CDR3 region: CASSADPTSSYEQYF. The CDR3 nucleotides read TGTGCCAGCAGCGCCGACCCCACCAGCTCCTACGAGCAGTACTTC.